This passage covers 5 T cell receptor beta chains from one sample sequenced in a study of post-analysis software for immune sequencing data. Overall study findings and caveats: The study found TRBV5-6, TRBV5-1 and TRBV20-1 among a few TRBV segments more frequent in patients than controls.

Sequencing libraries made from TCR beta cDNA carried unique molecular identifiers. TCRdb fed the PCR reads into MiXCR, producing one record per CDR3 protein. The data contain hundreds of thousands of distinct CDR3 sequences, 25% to 30% of them seen just once; the ten biggest clones take up roughly 0.54%. No antigens are known for them. The source material was blood. The origin of the receptors is a girl under 18 with multiple sclerosis.

The genes are TRBV20-1 and TRBJ1-4; maybe TRBD1 (6 bases). Germline CDR1 and CDR2: DFQATT and SNEGSKA (reference sequence). CDR3 size: 11 residues. The V gene lost 6 bases and the J gene lost 10 bases, with 12 bases spanning the gap. CDR3 region: CSARQDRKLFF. CDR3 in DNA: TGCAGTGCAAGACAGGACCGAAAACTGTTTTTT.

This chain connects TRBV3-1 to TRBJ2-3; D might be TRBD1 or TRBD2, each matching 5 bases. This CDR3 has 17 amino acids. Germline values: CDR1 LGHDT, CDR2 YNNKEL (reference sequence). Trimming pared 4 bases from V and 0 bases from J, leaving 17 bases between. DNA of the CDR3: TGTGCCAGCAGCCCGGGGACGGGGTCGGGTAGCACAGATACGCAGTATTTT. Protein: CASSPGTGSGSTDTQYF.

This clonotype has just a few counts. J is TRBJ2-3 and V is TRBV10-3; D is unclear. The V end lost 6 bases, the J end lost 3 bases, and 4 bases lay between the germline ends. The CDR3 is 11 amino acids. The germline gives CDR1 ENHRY, CDR2 SYGVKD. Written as DNA, the CDR3 is TGTGCCATCAGGAATACAGATACGCAGTATTTT. Its protein is CAIRNTDTQYF.

This clonotype was counted at least ten times. V is TRBV24-1 and J is TRBJ2-5; no definite D call. CDR1 is KGHDR and CDR2 is SFDVKD in the germline V gene. V shed 5 bases and J shed 0 bases, with 6 bases lying between them. The CDR3 sequence is 13 residues long. The CDR3 sequence is CATSGTYQETQYF. As DNA, the CDR3 is TGTGCCACCAGTGGCACCTACCAAGAGACCCAGTACTTC.

The chain recombines TRBV7-6 with TRBJ2-6; 10 bases are a match to TRBD1. In germline, CDR1 is SGHVS, CDR2 FNYEAQ. The J segment lost 4 bases and the V segment lost 5 bases, leaving 11 bases of the junction unmatched. The CDR3 is 18 residues long. The CDR3: CASSRDLGQGTGANVLTF. The DNA for the CDR3 is TGTGCCAGCAGCCGAGACTTGGGACAGGGGACAGGGGCCAACGTCCTGACTTTC.